This record concerns one T cell receptor (beta chain) sequence. This sample also contains other DNA sequences that code for the same CDR3. The sample originates from a study of blood T cell repertoires in COVID-19. Study-level information: Sources were T cells, B-cell-depleted T cells, or PBMCs; the material itself was cDNA or gDNA.

The CDR3 runs to 16 residues. The trim removed 0 bases at V and 4 bases at J, leaving 4 bases unmatched. CDR1 and CDR2 (germline): MNHEY, SVGAGI. The age range of participants was about 18 to 90 years, with residence in fewer than 25 US areas. The table came from immunoSEQ multiplex PCR; TCRdb's copy has only in-frame clones and leaves some out. This table has about 440,000 clones, nearly 90% appearing once. The material sequenced was PBMCs or T cells enriched from blood (not recorded which). The J gene is TRBJ2-2, the V gene TRBV6-5; 8 bases line up with TRBD1. This receptor was identified in a woman younger than 30 with acute COVID-19. This CDR3 reads CASSYSRTGSTGELFF. CDR3 in DNA: TGTGCCAGCAGTTACTCGCGGACAGGGAGCACCGGGGAGCTGTTTTTT.